The sequence of this T cell receptor (beta chain) was determined in a study of blood T cell repertoires in COVID-19. Study details: COVID-19 samples collected from the United States, Italy and Spain covered acute and convalescent phases. In each case, the material was cDNA or gDNA derived from T cells, B-cell-depleted T cells, or PBMCs.

Germline trimming cut 7 bases from V and 10 bases from J; bases unmatched to any gene: 7. The CDR3 is made up of 13 amino acids. Germline-derived CDR1 and CDR2 are MDHEN and SYDVKM. Cohort placement rested on clinical history that participants reported themselves. Donors of Cohort 3 who recovered were those that had two negative PCRs, clearance, or symptom resolution. Using immunoSEQ multiplex PCR, the repertoire was profiled, and TCRdb retains in-frame clones only, with some absent. Seen here are roughly 250,000 clones, 80% to 90% observed once, and the top ten hold around 10%. V usage is TRBV28 and J usage is TRBJ1-6; 7 bases fit TRBD1. The origin of this receptor is a man aged 35-49 years who had recovered from COVID-19. The sequenced material came from PBMCs or T cells enriched from blood (not recorded which). The DNA of the CDR3 is TGTGCCAGCACCGGGACAGTTGTATCACCCCTCCACTTT. Amino acid sequence: CASTGTVVSPLHF.